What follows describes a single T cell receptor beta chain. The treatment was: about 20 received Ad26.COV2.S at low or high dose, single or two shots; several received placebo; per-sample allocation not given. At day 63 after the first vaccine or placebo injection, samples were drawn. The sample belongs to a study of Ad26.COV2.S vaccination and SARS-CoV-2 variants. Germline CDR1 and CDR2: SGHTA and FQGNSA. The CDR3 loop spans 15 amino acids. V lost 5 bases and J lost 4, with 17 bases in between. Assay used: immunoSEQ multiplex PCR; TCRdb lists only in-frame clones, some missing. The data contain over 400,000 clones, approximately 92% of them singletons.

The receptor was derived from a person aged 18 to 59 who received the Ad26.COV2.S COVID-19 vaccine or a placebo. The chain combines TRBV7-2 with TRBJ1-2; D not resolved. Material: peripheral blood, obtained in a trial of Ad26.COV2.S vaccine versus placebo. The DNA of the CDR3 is TGTGCCAGCAGCCCCGATAGTCATCGGGGCTATGGCTACACCTTC. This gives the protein CASSPDSHRGYGYTF.